This entry lists 18 T cell receptor beta chains sequenced from one sample in a study of CD8+CD57+ T cells in acquired aplastic anemia. Patients chosen for sequencing had shown CD8+CD57+ cell expansion by flow cytometry. Genomic DNA provided the template from which TCR beta VDJ and CDR3 profiles were obtained. A single record per CDR3 protein comes from TCRdb applying MiXCR to the reads. The table shows more than 95,000 distinct CDR3 sequences, with 40% occurring only once. The material sequenced was sorted CD4+, CD8+, or CD8+CD57+ T cells (not recorded which) from PBMCs. Source of these receptors: a human donor with aplastic anemia.

This clonotype was detected ten times or more. The chain is built from TRBV5-1 and TRBJ1-1, with D possibly matching TRBD1 (5 bases). This CDR3 has 14 amino acids. V lost 0 bases and J lost 4, with 10 bases in between. Germline assignment: CDR1 SGHRS and CDR2 YFSETQ. CDR3 protein: CASSLAGGGTEAFF. In nucleotides, the CDR3 is TGCGCCAGCAGCTTGGCCGGCGGGGGCACTGAAGCTTTCTTT.

The chain recombines TRBV29-1 with TRBJ1-1; D not certain. The ends were cut back, 3 bases at V and 2 bases at J, with 7 bases in the middle. Germline values: CDR1 SQVTM, CDR2 ANQGSEA. CDR3 length: 12 residues. The CDR3 DNA reads TGCAGCGTTGATTGGAGTAACACTGAAGCTTTCTTT. Translation gives CSVDWSNTEAFF. Full variable domain (remainder filled in from reference TRBV29-1 and TRBJ1-1): SAVISQKPSRDICQRGTSLTIQCQVDSQVTMMFWYRQQPGQSLTLIATANQGSEATYESGFVIDKFPISRPNLTFSTLTVSNMSPEDSSIYLCSVDWSNTEAFFGQGTRLTVV.

At least ten counts were recorded for this clonotype. At one boundary the junction diverges from the germline segment, which might be a read error. The chain recombines TRBV5-1 with TRBJ1-1, with D possibly being TRBD1 (6 bases). The germline CDR1 and CDR2 sequences are SGHRS and YFSETQ. The CDR3 sequence is 12 residues long. The CDR3 DNA reads as TGCGCCAGCAAGGGGGGGAACCCTGAAGCTTTCTTT. This encodes CASKGGNPEAFF.

This sequence joins TRBV19 and TRBJ1-6; D gene uncertain. The CDR3 runs 14 residues. V shed 2 bases and J shed 8 bases, with 10 bases lying between them. CDR1 is LNHDA, CDR2 SQIVND, per germline (reference sequence). The CDR3 is CASSISSRDSPLHF. DNA for the CDR3: TGTGCCAGTAGTATATCGTCGCGGGATTCACCCCTCCACTTT.

This clonotype was recorded many times. The CDR3: CASSQTLIPGYTF. The CDR3 DNA reads TGTGCCAGCAGCCAGACCCTTATCCCGGGCTACACCTTC. The chain has TRBV3-1 and TRBJ1-2; D is uncertain. The germline V and J ends were trimmed by 3 bases and 8 bases, with 13 bases remaining between them. This CDR3 comprises 13 residues. Germline CDR1 LGHDT, CDR2 YNNKEL (reference sequence). The full variable domain, rest sourced from reference TRBV3-1 and TRBJ1-2, is DTAVSQTPKYLVTQMGNDKSIKCEQNLGHDTMYWYKQDSKKFLKIMFSYNNKELIINETVPNRFSPKSPDKAHLNLHINSLELGDSAVYFCASSQTLIPGYTFGSGTRLTVV.

This clonotype was counted ten times or more. The chain combines TRBV14 with TRBJ1-2; the match to TRBD1 covers 8 bases. Looked up from germline, CDR1 is SGHDN and CDR2 is FVKESK. The CDR3 is 14 residues long. J lost 8 bases, V lost 0 bases, and 5 bases had no gene match. DNA of the CDR3: TGTGCCAGCAGCCAAGACGGGACAGGAGGCGGCTACACCTTC. It translates to CASSQDGTGGGYTF. Full variable domain (missing parts from reference TRBV14 and TRBJ1-2): EAGVTQFPSHSVIEKGQTVTLRCDPISGHDNLYWYRRVMGKEIKFLLHFVKESKQDESGMPNNRFLAERTGGTYSTLKVQPAELEDSGVYFCASSQDGTGGGYTFGSGTRLTVV.

In the case of this clonotype: This could be a read error, since a much larger clone is one nucleotide away. This rearrangement joins TRBV9 to TRBJ1-4; possible D gene TRBD1, 6 bases. V lost 0 bases and J 8 bases, leaving 14 bases between the germline ends. The CDR3 runs 15 residues. Germline V lookup: CDR1 SGDLS, CDR2 YYNGEE. This chain's CDR3 is CASSVGGRGDEKLFF. The CDR3 nucleotides are TGTGCCAGCAGCGTAGGGGGCAGGGGAGACGAAAAACTGTTTTTT.

V usage is TRBV6-1 and J usage is TRBJ1-2; perhaps TRBD1 as D (6 bases). The CDR3 is 13 amino acids. The germline V gene has CDR1 MNHNS and CDR2 SASEGT. V lost 7 bases and J 4 bases, leaving 13 bases between the germline ends. This CDR3 reads CASTQGTLYGYTF. DNA for the CDR3: TGTGCCAGCACACAGGGAACACTCTATGGCTACACCTTC.

This clonotype was seen many times. V gene TRBV7-9 combines with J gene TRBJ1-4; TRBD1 matches at 11 bases. Unmatched junction bases numbered 1, after V lost 3 bases and J lost 7 bases. Per germline, CDR1 SEHNR and CDR2 FQNEAQ (reference sequence). The CDR3 spans 14 residues. The chain's CDR3 is CASSFGTGGEKLFF. In DNA form, the CDR3 reads TGTGCCAGCAGCTTCGGGACAGGGGGTGAAAAACTGTTTTTT.

This clonotype came up many times. This chain uses TRBV7-8 with TRBJ2-5, with D unclear. The CDR3 spans 14 residues. The germline V and J ends were trimmed by 2 bases and 0 bases, with 7 bases remaining between them. The germline V gene has CDR1 SGHVS and CDR2 FQNEAQ. The CDR3 DNA reads as TGTGCCAGCAGCTTATCCGGGTACCAAGAGACCCAGTACTTC. It is translated as CASSLSGYQETQYF.

A remark on this clonotype: One junction end disagrees with the germline gene, perhaps due to a read error. V gene TRBV4-1 combines with J gene TRBJ1-5; D is unclear. Germline V gene sequence: CDR1 MGHRA, CDR2 YSYEKL. The CDR3 sequence is 18 residues long. CDR3 in DNA: TGCGCCAGCAGCCAAGAAACCACGAGTGCCTATAGCAGTCAGCCCCAGCATTTT. It codes for CASSQETTSAYSSQPQHF.

Worth noting for this clonotype: With a much larger clone just one base away, this may be a read error. The chain joins TRBV13 to TRBJ2-5; 14 nucleotides agree with TRBD2. The CDR3 length is 18 residues. CDR1 is PRHDT, CDR2 FYEKMQ, per germline (reference sequence). The CDR3 DNA sequence: TGTGCCAGCAGCTTGGGACTAGCGGGGGTCAAGTACCAAGGGACCCAGTACTTC. Residues: CASSLGLAGVKYQGTQYF. The full variable domain, with the rest looked up from reference TRBV13 and TRBJ2-5, is AAGVIQSPRHLIKEKRETATLKCYPIPRHDTVYWYQQGPGQDPQFLISFYEKMQSDKGSIPDRFSAQQFSDYHSELNMSSLELGDSALYFCASSLGLAGVKYQGTQYFGPGTRLLVL.

V is TRBV5-1 and J is TRBJ2-1, with 9 bases matching TRBD2. The CDR3 sequence is 16 residues long. The germline gives CDR1 SGHRS, CDR2 YFSETQ. The V segment lost 4 bases and the J segment 7 bases; nucleotides outside the gene matches: 12. The CDR3 region is CASSMGGGTSTNEQFF. For the CDR3, the DNA is TGCGCCAGCAGCATGGGGGGCGGGACTAGCACAAATGAGCAGTTCTTC.

Concerning this clonotype: A single base separates this from a much larger clone, so it may be a read error. This chain joins TRBV6-2 or TRBV6-3 and TRBJ2-6; D may correspond to TRBD1 or TRBD2 (5 bases each). The germline gives CDR1 MNHEY, CDR2 SVGEGT. CDR3 size: 17 residues. CDR3 bases: TGTGCCTGCAGCTATGGGACGGATGGCTCTGGGGCCAACGTCCTGACTTTC. Amino acid sequence: CACSYGTDGSGANVLTF.

This chain uses TRBV6-5 with TRBJ2-3; D may be TRBD2 (7 bases). The V end lost 4 bases, the J end lost 5 bases, and 19 bases lay between the germline ends. Germline loops: CDR1 MNHEY, CDR2 SVGAGI. This CDR3 contains 16 residues. The CDR3 bases are TGTGCCAGCAGTTCTTTTTGGGGGGGCCGTGGAGATACGCAGTATTTT. This codes for CASSSFWGGRGDTQYF.

The chain employs TRBV19 and TRBJ2-1; 7 nucleotides match TRBD2. Trimming took 3 bases from V and 2 from J; bases not matched to a gene: 4. Germline V gene sequence: CDR1 LNHDA, CDR2 SQIVND (reference sequence). The length of the CDR3 is 15 residues. The CDR3 is CASSMGGETYNEQFF. Written as DNA, the CDR3 is TGTGCCAGTAGTATGGGGGGGGAAACCTACAATGAGCAGTTCTTC.

In its sample, this clonotype was seen many times. The chain recombines TRBV7-2 with TRBJ1-2; TRBD1 matches at 8 bases. This CDR3 has 14 residues. The trim removed 6 bases at V and 8 bases at J, leaving 11 bases unmatched. CDR1 is SGHTA, CDR2 FQGNSA, per germline. As DNA, the CDR3 is TGTGCCAGCAGTCCGACAGGGGTCGGATTCGGCTACACCTTC. This encodes CASSPTGVGFGYTF.

V gene TRBV5-1 combines with J gene TRBJ1-4, with 7 nucleotides matching TRBD1. Germline CDR1 reads SGHRS; CDR2 reads YFSETQ. The CDR3 has 15 residues. With V trimmed by 4 bases and J by 4 bases, 7 bases remained unmatched. CDR3 DNA sequence: TGCGCCAGCAGCCCTCAACAGGGGATTAATGAAAAACTGTTTTTT. Its translation: CASSPQQGINEKLFF.